One sample yielded the 32 T cell receptor beta chains listed below, sequenced in a study of T cells in Graves' hyperthyroidism and ophthalmopathy (dated by TCRdb to about 2019). The library was obtained by multiplex PCR. The listed sequencing device is Illumina HiSeq 2000. Amplification of TCR beta CDR3 regions was carried out from RNA transcripts. The first round of RT-PCR for the TCR CDR3 was performed with the HTBI primer set and the Qiagen OneStep RT-PCR kit. TCRdb applied fastp at Q25 and MiXCR to the public reads, then kept only in-frame beta chains. Rows matching on CDR3 protein sequence are summarized as one entry with the most common DNA and genes. Present in this sample are 500,000 to 700,000 distinct CDR3 sequences, 15% to 20% of which were seen just once. The ten largest account for 15% to 20% of the sample. Sequenced: blood. These receptors all come from a woman between 18 and 29 years old with Graves' hyperthyroidism.

This clonotype was detected many times. The CDR3 DNA follows: TGCAGTGCTCCGACAGGGGAAAGGAACGAGCAGTACTTC. Its protein is CSAPTGERNEQYF. The V and J genes are TRBV20-1 and TRBJ2-7; TRBD1 matches 8 bases. This CDR3 comprises 13 residues. Germline CDR1 and CDR2: DFQATT and SNEGSKA (reference sequence). V was pared by 5 bases and J by 5 bases, with 8 bases of the junction left unmatched.

In the case of this clonotype: A read error is possible here, since a much larger clone lies one base away. J is TRBJ1-2 and V is TRBV2; 7 bases align to TRBD1. The V gene's germline CDR1 is SNHLY and CDR2 FYNNEI. The CDR3 has 13 amino acids. For the CDR3, the DNA is TGTACCAGAACCCCCGGGACAGATTATGGCTACACCTTC. This gives the protein CTRTPGTDYGYTF.

The chain couples TRBV7-2 to TRBJ2-1; 8 positions agree with TRBD2. The CDR3 runs 17 residues. Per the germline V gene, CDR1 is SGHTA and CDR2 is FQGNSA. With 2 bases clipped from V and 2 bases from J, the junction kept 8 bases outside the gene matches. The CDR3 region is CASSLSFGRGAYNEQFF. The DNA for the CDR3 is TGTGCCAGCAGCTTATCCTTCGGGAGGGGCGCCTACAATGAGCAGTTCTTC.

This clonotype was seen only a few times. The J gene is TRBJ2-2, the V gene TRBV19, with D possibly matching TRBD1 (6 bases). V lost 10 bases and J lost 1, with 13 bases in between. The CDR3 runs 14 residues. The germline gives CDR1 LNHDA, CDR2 SQIVND (reference sequence). The chain's CDR3 is CAIKNRENTGELFF. CDR3 nucleotide sequence: TGTGCCATCAAGAACAGGGAGAACACCGGGGAGCTGTTTTTT.

The chain combines TRBV20-1 with TRBJ2-2, with 12 bases that match TRBD2. The V and J ends lost 1 base and 6 bases, in that order; junction bases with no gene match: 6. Germline V lookup: CDR1 DFQATT, CDR2 SNEGSKA (reference sequence). This CDR3 has 16 amino acids. CDR3 DNA sequence: TGCAGTGCTAGAGTCCTAGCGGGAGGGGAGGCCGGGGAGCTGTTTTTT. As protein: CSARVLAGGEAGELFF.

This clonotype has a handful of counts. The chain couples TRBV19 to TRBJ1-1; D gene ambiguous. CDR3 length: 14 residues. The germline CDR1 and CDR2 sequences are LNHDA and SQIVND (reference sequence). V was shortened by 7 bases and J by 1 base, with 13 bases between the two germline ends. The CDR3 region has the DNA TGTGCCAGTACCCCTTGGACGGGGAACACTGAAGCTTTCTTT. It encodes CASTPWTGNTEAFF. Combining the CDR3 with reference TRBV19 and TRBJ1-1 gives the whole variable domain DGGITQSPKYLFRKEGQNVTLSCEQNLNHDAMYWYRQDPGQGLRLIYYSQIVNDFQKGDIAEGYSVSREKKESFPLTVTSAQKNPTAFYLCASTPWTGNTEAFFGQGTRLTVV.

Only a few counts were recorded for this clonotype. V usage is TRBV14 and J usage is TRBJ2-3; 7 bases align to TRBD2. CDR3 length: 15 amino acids. Trimming at V came to 1 base and at J to 4 bases, leaving 5 bases not matched to a gene. From germline, CDR1 is SGHDN and CDR2 FVKESK. CDR3 region: CASSQAGGIADTQYF. For the CDR3, the DNA is TGTGCCAGCAGCCAAGCGGGGGGAATCGCAGATACGCAGTATTTT.

The chain carries TRBV18 and TRBJ2-1; possible D gene TRBD1, 5 bases. This CDR3 has 14 amino acids. V lost 3 bases, J lost 3 bases, and 9 bases lay in between. The germline CDR1 and CDR2 sequences are KGHSH and LQKENI. CDR3 sequence reads: CASSPQTDYNEQFF. CDR3 DNA: TGTGCCAGCTCACCCCAGACAGACTACAATGAGCAGTTCTTC. The full variable domain, its missing parts supplied by reference TRBV18 and TRBJ2-1, is NAGVMQNPRHLVRRRGQEARLRCSPMKGHSHVYWYRQLPEEGLKFMVYLQKENIIDESGMPKERFSAEFPKEGPSILRIQQVVRGDSAAYFCASSPQTDYNEQFFGPGTRLTVL.

This clonotype was counted ten times or more. This chain uses TRBV20-1 with TRBJ2-5; 7 bases align to TRBD1. The V and J ends lost 2 bases and 0 bases, in that order; junction bases with no gene match: 3. The CDR3 has 14 amino acids. CDR1 DFQATT and CDR2 SNEGSKA come from the germline V gene (reference sequence). The CDR3 DNA sequence: TGCAGTGCTAGACAGGGGGAGTACCAAGAGACCCAGTACTTC. Translating it yields CSARQGEYQETQYF.

CDR3 sequence (DNA): TGCGCCAGCAGTGATGGCGGAATCACAGATACGCAGTATTTT. This translates into CASSDGGITDTQYF. This chain joins TRBV10-1 and TRBJ2-3; D uncertain. Germline loops: CDR1 WNHNN, CDR2 SYGVQD (reference sequence). The CDR3 covers 14 residues. Trimming removed 3 bases from V and 2 bases from J, with 9 bases in between.

This clonotype was recorded many times. The chain joins TRBV6-2 or TRBV6-3 to TRBJ2-3; 9 bases line up with TRBD2. Germline lookup yields CDR1 MNHEY and CDR2 SVGEGT. CDR3 length: 16 residues. The V segment lost 0 bases and the J segment 3 bases; nucleotides outside the gene matches: 4. This CDR3 reads CASSYSAGGLTDTQYF. CDR3 nucleotide sequence: TGTGCCAGCAGTTACTCGGCGGGAGGGCTGACAGATACGCAGTATTTT.

Many counts were recorded for this clonotype. The V call is TRBV7-7, the J call TRBJ2-5; a weak D match, TRBD2 (5 bases). The germline V gene has CDR1 SSHAT and CDR2 FNYEAQ (reference sequence). Trimming left V 5 bases short and J 1 base short, with 14 bases between. This CDR3 contains 15 residues. CDR3 bases: TGTGCCAGCAGCCAAGGGAGTGCTACCCAAGAGACCCAGTACTTC. Protein: CASSQGSATQETQYF.

On this clonotype: This may arise from a read error, as a much more abundant clone is one base away. The genes are TRBV30 and TRBJ1-1; no reliable D call. The CDR3 runs 14 residues. CDR1 and CDR2 (germline): GTSNPN, SVGIG (reference sequence). Trimming removed 5 bases from V and 6 bases from J, with 19 bases in between. CDR3 region: CAWLRLQRSAEAFF. The CDR3 DNA reads TGTGCCTGGCTCCGTCTACAGAGATCCGCTGAAGCTTTCTTT.

V gene TRBV29-1 combines with J gene TRBJ2-2, with TRBD2 identical over 7 bases. The CDR3 is 14 residues long. The germline CDR1 and CDR2 sequences are SQVTM and ANQGSEA. Trimming cost V 7 bases and J 1 base; bases outside gene matches: 6. The CDR3 sequence is CSARGLENTGELFF. CDR3 nucleotides: TGCAGCGCTCGAGGACTAGAGAACACCGGGGAGCTGTTTTTT.

This clonotype was counted only a few times. The V and J genes are TRBV12-3 or TRBV12-4 and TRBJ2-5, with D perhaps assigned TRBD1 or TRBD2 (7 bases each). Trimming pared 3 bases from V and 2 bases from J, leaving 19 bases between. This CDR3 spans 17 amino acids. CDR3 in amino acids: CASSLTRGDRRQETQYF. The CDR3 DNA is TGTGCCAGCAGTTTGACACGGGGGGACAGACGACAAGAGACCCAGTACTTC.

This clonotype was seen only a few times. The chain links TRBV5-1 to TRBJ1-1, with a weak D call TRBD1 (6 bases). Germline V gene data show CDR1 as SGHRS and CDR2 as YFSETQ. There are 15 residues in the CDR3. Trimming took 2 bases from V and 2 from J, leaving 13 bases between them. CDR3 sequence reads: CASSLKQGGNTEAFF. The CDR3 nucleotides are TGCGCCAGCAGCTTAAAACAGGGTGGAAACACTGAAGCTTTCTTT.

This clonotype was counted ten times or more. The rearrangement uses TRBV24-1 and TRBJ1-1; D is uncertain. This CDR3 has 13 amino acids. Between the trimmed V and J ends, which lost 7 bases and 4 bases, there was a span of 12 bases. Germline loops: CDR1 KGHDR, CDR2 SFDVKD. The CDR3 here is CATRQSDSTEAFF. CDR3 in DNA: TGTGCCACCAGACAGTCCGATTCCACTGAAGCTTTCTTT.

The CDR3 DNA sequence: TGCGCCAGCAGCCAAGGGTGGCCCAAAGAGACCCAGTACTTC. This sequence encodes CASSQGWPKETQYF. The J gene is TRBJ2-5, the V gene TRBV4-1, with D hard to call. Germline V gives CDR1 MGHRA, CDR2 YSYEKL. Between the trimmed V and J ends, which lost 1 base and 3 bases, there was a span of 9 bases. This CDR3 region has 14 residues.

In this sample, this clonotype turned up many times. V usage is TRBV7-3 and J usage is TRBJ2-1; TRBD1 or TRBD2 may be the D gene (6 bases each). Germline V gene lookup returns CDR1 SGHTA and CDR2 FQGTGA. V lost 5 bases and J lost 5, with 13 bases in between. The CDR3 totals 14 residues. The CDR3 loop is CASSRVGGDNEQFF. For the CDR3, the DNA is TGTGCCAGCAGCCGAGTCGGGGGCGACAATGAGCAGTTCTTC.

This clonotype was counted only a few times. The chain combines TRBV7-8 with TRBJ1-4; tentative D call: TRBD1 (6 bases). The ends were cut back, 1 base at V and 4 bases at J, with 10 bases in the middle. CDR1 SGHVS and CDR2 FQNEAQ come from the germline V gene. The CDR3 is made up of 15 amino acids. The CDR3 sequence is CASSLEDSVNEKLFF. In DNA, the CDR3 is TGTGCCAGCAGCTTAGAGGACAGCGTTAATGAAAAACTGTTTTTT.

This chain links TRBV29-1 with TRBJ1-1; D unclear. The ends were cut back, 1 base at V and 5 bases at J, with 8 bases in the middle. Per the germline V gene, CDR1 is SQVTM and CDR2 is ANQGSEA. The CDR3 loop spans 12 amino acids. The CDR3 here is CSVEVRVTEAFF. The DNA of the CDR3 is TGCAGCGTTGAAGTTAGGGTTACTGAAGCTTTCTTT.

The chain's CDR3 is CATSEGSEGEQYF. In DNA form, the CDR3 reads TGTGCCACCAGTGAAGGGTCGGAGGGAGAGCAGTACTTC. The chain combines TRBV24-1 with TRBJ2-7; possible D gene TRBD2, 6 bases. The germline V gene encodes CDR1 KGHDR and CDR2 SFDVKD. The V and J ends lost 4 bases and 7 bases respectively, with 13 bases between them. The length of the CDR3 is 13 residues.

This clonotype was observed many times. This chain joins TRBV3-1 and TRBJ2-1; 11 bases align to TRBD2. This CDR3 contains 14 residues. With V trimmed by 6 bases and J by 4 bases, 2 bases remained unmatched. The V gene's germline CDR1 is LGHDT and CDR2 YNNKEL (reference sequence). The CDR3 nucleotides read TGTGCCAGCAGTCGACTAGCGGGATACAATGAGCAGTTCTTC. Translated: CASSRLAGYNEQFF.

V and J are TRBV4-3 and TRBJ1-1; maybe TRBD1 (5 bases). CDR3 length equals 17 residues. The germline gives CDR1 LGHNA, CDR2 YSLEER. Trimming removed 4 bases from V and 0 bases from J, with 18 bases in between. The CDR3 DNA reads TGCGCCAGCAGCCGAAAAGAATGGGGCTTCATGAACACTGAAGCTTTCTTT. Amino acid sequence: CASSRKEWGFMNTEAFF.

The chain recombines TRBV10-1 with TRBJ2-3; TRBD2 matches at 10 bases. V lost 2 bases to trimming and J lost 3 bases; unmatched junction nucleotides: 5. This CDR3 spans 16 amino acids. The germline CDR1 and CDR2 sequences are WNHNN and SYGVQD (reference sequence). CDR3 region: CASSELAGAGTDTQYF. CDR3 sequence (DNA): TGCGCCAGCAGTGAGCTAGCGGGAGCAGGGACAGATACGCAGTATTTT.

This chain connects TRBV7-3 to TRBJ2-7; TRBD1 matches at 9 bases. The CDR3 length is 13 residues. The ends lost 8 bases at V and 3 bases at J; junction bases unmatched: 5. Germline V gene lookup returns CDR1 SGHTA and CDR2 FQGTGA. This CDR3 reads CASSRDRVYEQYF. CDR3 sequence (DNA): TGTGCCAGCTCGCGGGACAGGGTCTACGAGCAGTACTTC.

Comment on this clonotype: A much more abundant neighbour one base away suggests this may be a read error. V usage is TRBV27 and J usage is TRBJ1-2, with D perhaps TRBD1 (6 bases). Germline V lookup: CDR1 MNHEY, CDR2 SMNVEV (reference sequence). V was cut by 2 bases and J by 8 bases, with 12 bases left in between. The CDR3 is 13 residues long. This CDR3 reads CASSLTGPWGYTF. CDR3 coding DNA: TGTGCCAGCAGTTTAACAGGGCCGTGGGGCTACACCTTC.

This clonotype came up many times. The V gene is TRBV6-1, the J gene TRBJ2-2; 9 bases line up with TRBD1. CDR3 length: 15 amino acids. The ends lost 5 bases at V and 6 bases at J; junction bases unmatched: 7. Looked up from germline, CDR1 is MNHNS and CDR2 is SASEGT. Written as DNA, the CDR3 is TGTGCCAGCAGTCCGAAGACAGGGGGGGCCGGGGAGCTGTTTTTT. It encodes CASSPKTGGAGELFF.

This clonotype appeared many times. One end of the junction varies from germline; a read error may be responsible. The gene calls are TRBV7-7 and TRBJ1-1; 9 bases align to TRBD1. The CDR3 runs to 13 residues. Germline V gene lookup returns CDR1 SSHAT and CDR2 FNYEAQ (reference sequence). The CDR3 loop reads CASSPLGQGEAFF. DNA of the CDR3: TGTGCTAGCAGCCCACTGGGACAGGGTGAAGCTTTCTTT.

In its sample, this clonotype was seen many times. This chain connects TRBV7-2 to TRBJ2-1, with 9 bases matching TRBD2. The CDR3 is 15 residues long. Looked up from germline, CDR1 is SGHTA and CDR2 is FQGNSA. Losses at the gene ends were 5 bases for V and 2 bases for J; bases not matched to a gene: 4. As DNA, the CDR3 is TGTGCCAGCAGCGAGACTAGCGGAGCCTACAATGAGCAGTTCTTC. Its translation is CASSETSGAYNEQFF.

This clonotype was seen a handful of times. The chain joins TRBV27 to TRBJ1-6; perhaps TRBD1 as D (6 bases). The CDR3 is 15 amino acids. From germline, CDR1 is MNHEY and CDR2 SMNVEV (reference sequence). V gave up 4 bases and J gave up 3 bases, with 10 bases separating them. The CDR3 here is CASSSDSYYNSPLHF. For the CDR3, the DNA is TGTGCCAGCAGTTCGGACAGCTACTATAATTCACCCCTCCACTTT.

This clonotype turned up a few times. The chain carries TRBV12-3 or TRBV12-4 and TRBJ2-3, with 9 bases that match TRBD2. This CDR3 comprises 16 residues. V shed 4 bases and J 6 bases; nucleotides not matched to a gene: 11. The CDR3 sequence: CASSSRGGDNWDTQYF. Here the CDR3 DNA reads TGTGCCAGCAGTTCCCGCGGGGGGGATAATTGGGATACGCAGTATTTT.